This T cell receptor beta chain was retrieved from a study of control samples from healthy donors and cancer patients. The table came from immunoSEQ multiplex PCR; TCRdb's copy has only in-frame clones and leaves some out. The table includes over 85,000 clones, more than 80% detected once. The material sequenced was blood. This clonotype originated in a woman aged 25 to 45 in good health.

The CDR3 loop is CASSLGQGFSTDTQYF. In DNA form, the CDR3 reads TGCGCCAGCAGCTTGGGCCAGGGATTTAGCACAGATACGCAGTATTTT. J is TRBJ2-3 and V is TRBV5-1, with D perhaps matching TRBD1 (5 bases). Germline CDR1 and CDR2: SGHRS and YFSETQ. V lost 0 bases to trimming and J lost 0 bases, with 11 bases between them. This CDR3 has 16 amino acids.